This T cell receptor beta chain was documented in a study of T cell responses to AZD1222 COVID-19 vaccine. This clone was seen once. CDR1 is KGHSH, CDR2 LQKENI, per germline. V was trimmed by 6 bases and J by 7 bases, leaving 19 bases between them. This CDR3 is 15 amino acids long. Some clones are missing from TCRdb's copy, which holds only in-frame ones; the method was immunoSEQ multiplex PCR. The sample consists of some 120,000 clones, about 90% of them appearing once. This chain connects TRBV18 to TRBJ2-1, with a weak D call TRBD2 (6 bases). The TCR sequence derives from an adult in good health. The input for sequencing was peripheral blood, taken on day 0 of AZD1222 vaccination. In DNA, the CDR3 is TGTGCCAGCTCTATAAATGGGGGGAATCTAAATGAGCAGTTCTTC. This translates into CASSINGGNLNEQFF.